The 21 T cell receptor beta chains reported below all come from one sample, sequenced in a study of beta chain features in type 1 diabetes. Expressed TCRB transcripts were sequenced after all isolated RNA was converted to cDNA. Generated by immunoSEQ multiplex PCR, the TCRdb table keeps only in-frame clones and is missing some. The repertoire holds around 44,000 clones, with around 71% as singletons. Study results and limitations: Moderate yet significant TCRB CDR3 shortening was seen in Type 1 diabetes patients in all four CD4+ subsets.

Antigens for these TCRs are unknown. Specimen: Tregs from blood. Source of these receptors: a woman under 30 with type 1 diabetes.

The CDR3, as DNA: TGTGCCAGCTCACCCCGGGGACAGGGGACCTTGTTCAACGAGCAGTACTTC. Encoded protein: CASSPRGQGTLFNEQYF. The chain is built from TRBV18 and TRBJ2-5; 10 bases fit TRBD1. Matching the DNA end better, TRBJ2-7 makes the J call doubtful. Per the germline V gene, CDR1 is KGHSH and CDR2 is LQKENI. This CDR3 contains 17 residues.

The rearrangement links TRBV28 to TRBJ1-5; no firm D call. Germline V gives CDR1 MDHEN, CDR2 SYDVKM. Trimming pared 4 bases from V and 0 bases from J, leaving 10 bases between. This CDR3 comprises 15 residues. The CDR3 nucleotides read TGTGCCAGCAGTTCACAGATAACTAGCAATCAGCCCCAGCATTTT. Protein sequence: CASSSQITSNQPQHF.

This chain joins TRBV9 and TRBJ1-2; D remains unclear. Germline V gene lookup returns CDR1 SGDLS and CDR2 YYNGEE. The CDR3 totals 14 residues. V dropped 2 bases and J dropped 0 bases, with 8 bases sitting between them. The CDR3 region is CASSVGVANYGYTF. CDR3 nucleotide sequence: TGTGCCAGCAGCGTCGGAGTAGCTAACTATGGCTACACCTTC.

This sequence joins TRBV7-9 and TRBJ2-7; TRBD2 might be the D (6 bases). The CDR3 totals 13 residues. Trimming stripped 3 bases from V and 5 bases from J, with 11 bases between. In germline, CDR1 is SEHNR, CDR2 FQNEAQ (reference sequence). The CDR3 loop is CASSFAGSDEQYF. CDR3 DNA sequence: TGTGCCAGCAGCTTCGCGGGAAGTGACGAGCAGTACTTC.

The rearrangement links TRBV7-2 to TRBJ2-6; possible D gene TRBD1, 6 bases. CDR1 is SGHTA, CDR2 FQGNSA, per germline. The CDR3 has 18 amino acids. The V and J ends lost 5 bases and 0 bases respectively, with 17 bases between them. CDR3 nucleotides: TGTGCCAGCAGCCTGCGACAGGCCGCATACTCTGGGGCCAACGTCCTGACTTTC. Translating gives CASSLRQAAYSGANVLTF.

The chain links TRBV5-1 to TRBJ2-7; TRBD1 is a possible D gene (6 bases). The CDR3 consists of 14 residues. V lost 4 bases to trimming and J lost 3 bases, with 14 bases between them. From germline, CDR1 is SGHRS and CDR2 YFSETQ. CDR3 DNA: TGCGCCAGCAGCAACGACCGGGACATCTACGAGCAGTACTTC. It encodes CASSNDRDIYEQYF.

The CDR3 here is CASSWDRVGTGELFF. The CDR3 DNA reads TGTGCCAGCAGCTGGGACAGGGTGGGGACCGGGGAGCTGTTTTTT. V gene TRBV6-6 combines with J gene TRBJ2-2; 9 nucleotides match TRBD1. The V and J ends lost 6 bases and 5 bases, in that order; junction bases with no gene match: 7. Per the germline V gene, CDR1 is MNHNY and CDR2 is SVGAGI (reference sequence). This CDR3 has 15 residues.

The genes are TRBV11-2 and TRBJ2-6; D is possibly TRBD2 (6 bases). Germline V gene lookup returns CDR1 SGHAT and CDR2 FQNNGV. The CDR3 is made up of 18 amino acids. Trimming took off 4 bases at V and 0 bases at J, with 16 bases between the two ends. The DNA for the CDR3 is TGTGCCAGCAGCTCCCGGGGGACGTTGCGCTCTGGGGCCAACGTCCTGACTTTC. The encoded protein is CASSSRGTLRSGANVLTF.

The CDR3 nucleotides read TGTGCCAGCAGTTTTCATTTAGCGGGATCTTTAGATACGCAGTATTTT. Residues: CASSFHLAGSLDTQYF. The V call is TRBV7-2, the J call TRBJ2-3, with 8 bases that match TRBD2. Germline CDR1 reads SGHTA; CDR2 reads FQGNSA. The V and J ends lost 6 bases and 5 bases, in that order; junction bases with no gene match: 13. CDR3 size: 16 residues.

The chain recombines TRBV2 with TRBJ2-1; 12 bases are a match to TRBD2. Unmatched junction bases numbered 16, after V lost 6 bases and J lost 10 bases. Per germline, CDR1 SNHLY and CDR2 FYNNEI. This CDR3 is built from 17 residues. In DNA form, the CDR3 reads TGTGCCAGCAGGCGGAGGGGCAAGGGACTAGCGGGTCAGGAGCAGTTCTTC. This translates into CASRRRGKGLAGQEQFF.

The V call is TRBV28, the J call TRBJ2-1, with 9 bases matching TRBD2. The CDR3 has 14 amino acids. CDR1 and CDR2 from the germline V gene are MDHEN and SYDVKM. Trimming took 8 bases from V and 6 from J; bases not matched to a gene: 8. The CDR3 sequence is CASQKPSGINEQFF. CDR3 sequence (DNA): TGTGCCAGCCAGAAACCTAGCGGGATCAATGAGCAGTTCTTC. Based on the CDR3 plus reference TRBV28 and TRBJ2-1, the full variable domain is DVKVTQSSRYLVKRTGEKVFLECVQDMDHENMFWYRQDPGLGLRLIYFSYDVKMKEKGDIPEGYSVSREKKERFSLILESASTNQTSMYLCASQKPSGINEQFFGPGTRLTVL.

The J gene is TRBJ1-5, the V gene TRBV7-9; D is unresolved. CDR1 is SEHNR and CDR2 is FQNEAQ in the germline V gene (reference sequence). The V end lost 5 bases, the J end lost 2 bases, and 10 bases lay between the germline ends. This CDR3 region has 14 residues. CDR3 DNA: TGTGCCAGCAGCCCACCCTCGGGCAATCAGCCCCAGCATTTT. It codes for CASSPPSGNQPQHF.

The chain carries TRBV4-3 and TRBJ1-2; D uncertain. Germline lookup yields CDR1 LGHNA and CDR2 YSLEER. Trimming took 2 bases from V and 4 from J, leaving 8 bases between them. This CDR3 comprises 13 residues. The CDR3 bases are TGCGCCAGCAGCCAACAGACGGGCTATGGCTACACCTTC. This sequence encodes CASSQQTGYGYTF.

The chain combines TRBV29-1 with TRBJ2-4, with a tentative D call TRBD2 (5 bases). The V end was cut by 0 bases, the J end by 3 bases, with 12 bases between. Germline CDR1 is SQVTM and CDR2 is ANQGSEA. This CDR3 has 15 amino acids. The chain's CDR3 is CSVEDWSGGKNIQYF. The DNA for the CDR3 is TGCAGCGTTGAAGATTGGTCAGGAGGCAAAAACATTCAGTACTTC.

This chain connects TRBV19 to TRBJ2-1; possible D gene TRBD1, 5 bases. V shed 4 bases and J shed 10 bases, with 14 bases lying between them. The germline V gene encodes CDR1 LNHDA and CDR2 SQIVND (reference sequence). The CDR3 is 13 amino acids. The CDR3 here is CASSTGFRTEQFF. In DNA form, the CDR3 reads TGTGCCAGTAGTACAGGGTTTAGGACCGAGCAGTTCTTC.

The chain links TRBV7-2 to TRBJ2-3, with D possibly matching TRBD1 (5 bases). The CDR3 has 18 amino acids. Deletions cut 1 base from V and 0 bases from J, with 17 bases between. Germline V gene sequence: CDR1 SGHTA, CDR2 FQGNSA. The CDR3: CASSLEFPRVVSTDTQYF. CDR3 nucleotide sequence: TGTGCCAGCAGCTTAGAGTTCCCCAGGGTGGTTAGCACAGATACGCAGTATTTT.

The V and J genes are TRBV9 and TRBJ2-7; 7 bases fit TRBD2. V was pared by 2 bases and J by 7 bases, with 9 bases of the junction left unmatched. There are 14 residues in the CDR3. Germline V gene lookup returns CDR1 SGDLS and CDR2 YYNGEE. CDR3 coding DNA: TGTGCCAGCAGCGTGAGCGGGGTTACGGGAGAGCAGTACTTC. As protein: CASSVSGVTGEQYF.

This clone came up a few times. The rearrangement links TRBV29-1 to TRBJ1-1; D is ambiguous. The CDR3 runs to 11 residues. V was cut by 8 bases and J by 2 bases, with 9 bases left in between. Germline CDR1 is SQVTM and CDR2 is ANQGSEA. The chain's CDR3 is CSTRVNTEAFF. Written as DNA, the CDR3 is TGCAGCACTAGGGTAAACACTGAAGCTTTCTTT.

For the CDR3, the DNA is TGTGCCAGCAGGGAAGCCCAGGGTTACACTGAAGCTTTCTTT. Its protein is CASREAQGYTEAFF. This sequence joins TRBV6-5 and TRBJ1-1, with D possibly matching TRBD1 (5 bases). Germline V gives CDR1 MNHEY, CDR2 SVGAGI. The germline V and J ends were trimmed by 6 bases and 3 bases, with 14 bases remaining between them. This CDR3 is 14 amino acids long.

The DNA of the CDR3 is TGCGCCAGCAGACGAGAACCTCAAGATACGCAGTATTTT. It encodes CASRREPQDTQYF. The chain recombines TRBV5-1 with TRBJ2-3; D gene uncertain. Germline V gives CDR1 SGHRS, CDR2 YFSETQ. V dropped 5 bases and J dropped 5 bases, with 12 bases sitting between them. The CDR3 contains 13 residues.

This chain joins TRBV12-5 and TRBJ2-7, with 7 nucleotides matching TRBD2. CDR3 size: 14 residues. J was trimmed by 3 bases and V by 0 bases; bases with no gene match: 2. Germline V gene sequence: CDR1 LGHNT, CDR2 FRNRAP. The CDR3 protein is CASGLVPGGYEQYF. CDR3 nucleotide sequence: TGTGCTAGTGGTTTGGTACCGGGGGGCTACGAGCAGTACTTC.